The 13 T cell receptor beta chains below were found in one sample sequenced in a study of spatial heterogeneity in lung cancer. Specified time point: sample taken at primary tumor resection. The study sequenced unsorted whole RNA from tumor, nontumor lung or frozen PBMC. TCRdb fed the 5' RACE reads into MiXCR, producing one record per CDR3 protein. This table holds roughly 80,000 distinct CDR3 sequences, over 9.5% found once. The sequencing here drew on PBMCs, taken at surgery. These receptors were obtained from a male donor with early-stage non-small cell lung cancer.

The sample holds a few counts of this clonotype. V usage is TRBV6-6 and J usage is TRBJ2-1; D is uncertain. Germline V gene data show CDR1 as MNHNY and CDR2 as SVGAGI (reference sequence). CDR3 length: 13 residues. Trimming removed 2 bases at V and 4 bases at J, with 6 bases between. CDR3 sequence reads: CASSYEEYNEQFF. CDR3 in DNA: TGTGCCAGCAGTTACGAGGAATACAATGAGCAGTTCTTC.

This clonotype occurred a few times. The J gene is TRBJ2-7, the V gene TRBV28; TRBD2 is a possible D gene (7 bases). The CDR3 contains 15 residues. CDR1 is MDHEN, CDR2 SYDVKM, per germline. Trimming pared 0 bases from V and 7 bases from J, leaving 16 bases between. This CDR3 is CASSLWGGGAREQYF. CDR3 DNA sequence: TGTGCCAGCAGTTTATGGGGTGGGGGGGCGAGAGAGCAGTACTTC. The full variable domain, rest sourced from reference TRBV28 and TRBJ2-7, is DVKVTQSSRYLVKRTGEKVFLECVQDMDHENMFWYRQDPGLGLRLIYFSYDVKMKEKGDIPEGYSVSREKKERFSLILESASTNQTSMYLCASSLWGGGAREQYFGPGTRLTVT.

Concerning this clonotype itself: This may be a read error, as it is one base from a much larger clone. The rearrangement joins TRBV21-1 to TRBJ2-3. TRBV21-1 is annotated as a pseudogene. The CDR3 has 14 residues. The CDR3 DNA follows: TGTGCCAGCAGCAAAAAGCCCACAGCAGATACGCAGTATTTT. Protein: CASSKKPTADTQYF.

The table lists this clonotype with many counts. The chain joins TRBV29-1 to TRBJ2-1, with D possibly matching TRBD2 (5 bases). Germline CDR1 reads SQVTM; CDR2 reads ANQGSEA. Trimming shortened V by 4 bases and J by 10 bases, and 11 bases separated the two germline ends. The CDR3 spans 11 residues. CDR3 nucleotide sequence: TGCAGCGTTGGCCTAGCCAGAGAGCAGTTCTTC. Encoded protein: CSVGLAREQFF.

This clonotype has a handful of counts. The V gene is TRBV19, the J gene TRBJ2-1; 10 bases are shared with TRBD2. There are 16 residues in the CDR3. Germline CDR1 LNHDA, CDR2 SQIVND (reference sequence). The ends lost 6 bases at V and 7 bases at J; junction bases unmatched: 12. The CDR3 here is CASRLQAGGPFNEQFF. CDR3 bases: TGTGCCAGTAGGTTACAAGCGGGGGGGCCGTTTAATGAGCAGTTCTTC.

The genes are TRBV7-9 and TRBJ1-5; unclear D gene. V gave up 0 bases and J gave up 0 bases, with 3 bases separating them. The CDR3 has 14 amino acids. Germline V gene lookup returns CDR1 SEHNR and CDR2 FQNEAQ (reference sequence). The CDR3 nucleotides are TGTGCCAGCAGCTTAGCCAGTAGCAATCAGCCCCAGCATTTT. Its protein product is CASSLASSNQPQHF. The whole variable domain, remainder taken from reference TRBV7-9 and TRBJ1-5, is DTGVSQNPRHKITKRGQNVTFRCDPISEHNRLYWYRQTLGQGPEFLTYFQNEAQLEKSRLLSDRFSAERPKGSFSTLEIQRTEQGDSAMYLCASSLASSNQPQHFGDGTRLSIL.

The rearrangement joins TRBV29-1 to TRBJ2-2; D remains unclear. The CDR3 runs to 14 residues. Trimming removed 3 bases from V and 1 base from J, with 9 bases in between. CDR1 SQVTM and CDR2 ANQGSEA come from the germline V gene. The CDR3 DNA follows: TGCAGCGTTGAGCCAGACGGGAACACCGGGGAGCTGTTTTTT. This sequence encodes CSVEPDGNTGELFF.

This clonotype was counted only a few times. CDR3 nucleotides: TGTGCCAGCAGTTACGGAGCTAGCGGGATGTACGAGCAGTACTTC. Amino acid sequence: CASSYGASGMYEQYF. The gene calls are TRBV6-5 and TRBJ2-7; 9 bases match TRBD2. This CDR3 comprises 15 residues. V lost 2 bases, J lost 4 bases, and 6 bases stayed unmatched. Germline V CDR1 and CDR2: MNHEY, SVGAGI.

This clonotype showed up just a few times. The J gene is TRBJ2-2, the V gene TRBV7-2, with a tentative D call TRBD2 (6 bases). This CDR3 comprises 15 residues. Germline V gene lookup returns CDR1 SGHTA and CDR2 FQGNSA. Trimming pared 1 base from V and 6 bases from J, leaving 12 bases between. CDR3 amino acids: CASSLVGGTAGELFF. The CDR3, as DNA: TGTGCCAGCAGCTTAGTAGGCGGGACCGCCGGGGAGCTGTTTTTT. Full variable domain (remainder filled in from reference TRBV7-2 and TRBJ2-2): GAGVSQSPSNKVTEKGKDVELRCDPISGHTALYWYRQSLGQGLEFLIYFQGNSAPDKSGLPSDRFSAERTGGSVSTLTIQRTQQEDSAVYLCASSLVGGTAGELFFGEGSRLTVL.

This clonotype has only a few counts. The chain is built from TRBV7-9 and TRBJ1-1; D unclear. Trimming shortened V by 2 bases and J by 4 bases, and 2 bases separated the two germline ends. Germline V lookup: CDR1 SEHNR, CDR2 FQNEAQ (reference sequence). The CDR3 length is 11 residues. The CDR3 DNA reads as TGTGCCAGCAGCTTAACCACTGAAGCTTTCTTT. It encodes CASSLTTEAFF.

The rearrangement uses TRBV7-9 and TRBJ2-7, with D perhaps being TRBD1 or TRBD2 (6 bases each). CDR1 SEHNR and CDR2 FQNEAQ come from the germline V gene (reference sequence). V lost 0 bases to trimming and J lost 0 bases, with 12 bases between them. This CDR3 region has 16 residues. The CDR3 coding sequence is TGTGCCAGCAGCTTAGCTGGCGGGACATACTCCTACGAGCAGTACTTC. This sequence encodes CASSLAGGTYSYEQYF.

This clonotype was detected many times. This rearrangement joins TRBV6-5 to TRBJ2-7; 8 bases are shared with TRBD2. Germline assignment: CDR1 MNHEY and CDR2 SVGAGI. J lost 4 bases, V lost 4 bases, and 3 bases had no gene match. There are 13 residues in the CDR3. The CDR3 coding sequence is TGTGCCAGCAGTTCCGGGGGGGAGTACGAGCAGTACTTC. Encoded protein: CASSSGGEYEQYF.

There are many counts of this clonotype. The chain has TRBV30 and TRBJ1-5; 12 nucleotides agree with TRBD1. V shed 7 bases and J 6 bases; nucleotides not matched to a gene: 4. CDR1 is GTSNPN, CDR2 SVGIG, per germline (reference sequence). The length of the CDR3 is 13 residues. The CDR3 protein is CASGQGAGQPQHF. CDR3 coding DNA: TGTGCCTCGGGACAGGGGGCTGGTCAGCCCCAGCATTTT.